These 32 T cell receptor beta chains were sequenced from one sample in a study of glioma-infiltrating T cells. Using RNA template, CDR3s of TCR alpha and beta were amplified with iRepertoire arm-PCR. Each CDR3 protein gets one entry after TCRdb re-called the multiplex PCR reads with MiXCR. The table lists fewer than 250,000 distinct CDR3 sequences, approximately 30% of them singletons. Sequencing input: glioma tissue, nonneoplastic brain tissue, or PBMCs (not recorded which). Source of these receptors: a human donor with low-grade glioma or glioblastoma, undergoing nonglioma brain surgery, or in good health (not recorded which).

Regarding this clonotype: An end of the junction differs from the germline gene, which may be a read error. The chain employs TRBV19 and TRBJ1-1; D is possibly TRBD1 (6 bases). The CDR3 contains 14 residues. CDR1 LNHDA and CDR2 SQIVND come from the germline V gene (reference sequence). The chain's CDR3 is CASSMRQRDTKAFF. DNA of the CDR3: TGTGCCAGTAGTATGAGACAGAGGGACACTAAAGCTTTCTTT.

With respect to this clonotype: Likely a read error: the CDR3 ends without its conserved phenylalanine or tryptophan. The rearrangement links TRBV20-1 to TRBJ2-1; D is unclear. V gave up 0 bases and J gave up 4 bases, with 13 bases separating them. Germline V gene sequence: CDR1 DFQATT, CDR2 SNEGSKA (reference sequence). CDR3 length: 15 amino acids. CDR3 region: CSARDLKAEYNEQFL. DNA for the CDR3: TGCAGTGCTAGAGATCTGAAGGCAGAGTACAATGAGCAGTTCCTC.

Comment on this clonotype: One base away lies a much larger clone, so this may be a sequencing read error. Since the CDR3 does not end with the conserved phenylalanine or tryptophan, this likely comes from a read error. This rearrangement joins TRBV7-9 to TRBJ1-1; D is undetermined. V lost 0 bases and J lost 10, with 12 bases in between. Per the germline V gene, CDR1 is SEHNR and CDR2 is FQNEAQ (reference sequence). This CDR3 has 13 residues. For the CDR3, the DNA is TGTGCCAGCAGCTTAGCCGTCGGGGTGGTAGCTTTCCTT. This codes for CASSLAVGVVAFL.

This clonotype was seen ten or more times. The chain carries TRBV11-3 and TRBJ2-3, with 12 bases matching TRBD2. Germline-derived CDR1 and CDR2 are SGHNT and YENEEA. J gave up 4 bases and V 0 bases, and 5 bases lay outside the gene matches. This CDR3 has 17 residues. The chain's CDR3 is CASSLETSGSGADTQYF. The CDR3 region has the DNA TGTGCCAGCAGCTTAGAGACTAGCGGGAGTGGGGCAGATACGCAGTATTTT.

This clonotype was seen many times. V is TRBV5-1 and J is TRBJ2-3, with D tentatively TRBD2 (6 bases). The CDR3 extends over 15 amino acids. Germline CDR1 reads SGHRS; CDR2 reads YFSETQ. Trimming took off 6 bases at V and 3 bases at J, with 17 bases between the two ends. The CDR3 DNA follows: TGCGCCAGCAACAGACTAGGGGAAAAAACAGATACGCAGTATTTT. It codes for CASNRLGEKTDTQYF.

In this sample, this clonotype turned up many times. The J gene is TRBJ1-2, the V gene TRBV28; D is perhaps TRBD1 (5 bases). Germline CDR1 and CDR2: MDHEN and SYDVKM. With 4 bases removed from V and 8 bases from J, the gap between germline ends came to 8 bases. This CDR3 contains 11 residues. DNA of the CDR3: TGTGCCAGCAGTTGGGGCGGGGGCTACACCTTC. As protein: CASSWGGGYTF.

Comments on this clonotype: Relative to the germline gene, one junction end is altered; a read error may explain this. This chain links TRBV5-4 with TRBJ1-4, with D perhaps TRBD1 (6 bases). This CDR3 region has 14 residues. CDR1 and CDR2 from the germline V gene are SGHNT and YYREEE (reference sequence). This CDR3 reads CASGLAGVQGKLFF. Here the CDR3 DNA reads TGTGCCAGCGGCTTGGCAGGGGTCCAGGGAAAACTGTTTTTT.

This clonotype appeared many times. The chain combines TRBV2 with TRBJ1-3, with D unclear. Germline V gene sequence: CDR1 SNHLY, CDR2 FYNNEI. This CDR3 region has 14 residues. V lost 7 bases to trimming and J lost 3 bases, with 13 bases between them. CDR3 region: CASILTKSGNTIYF. The CDR3 bases are TGTGCCAGCATTCTCACAAAGAGTGGAAACACCATATATTTT.

This chain connects TRBV20-1 to TRBJ2-7, with 12 bases lining up with TRBD2. This CDR3 is built from 13 residues. Germline V gives CDR1 DFQATT, CDR2 SNEGSKA (reference sequence). CDR3 DNA: TGCACGGCGACTAGCGGGAGTATCTACGAGCAGTACTTC. Translation gives CTATSGSIYEQYF.

This clonotype was observed a handful of times. The J gene is TRBJ2-7, the V gene TRBV10-3; D is unresolved. Between the trimmed V and J ends, which lost 3 bases and 0 bases, there was a span of 15 bases. Germline values: CDR1 ENHRY, CDR2 SYGVKD. The CDR3 runs 16 residues. The CDR3 DNA reads TGTGCCATCAGTGATGTCCCGGCCAGGAGCTCCTACGAGCAGTACTTC. Translating it yields CAISDVPARSSYEQYF.

As to this clonotype: A read error may account for a junction end that differs from germline. The rearrangement links TRBV5-1 to TRBJ2-1, with D perhaps TRBD2 (6 bases). Germline assignment: CDR1 SGHRS and CDR2 YFSETQ. This CDR3 contains 12 residues. The CDR3 nucleotides are TGCTCCAGCAGCACCGGGGGCAATGAGCAGTTCTTC. This sequence encodes CSSSTGGNEQFF.

This clonotype has ten or more counts. The chain has TRBV6-4 and TRBJ1-5; TRBD1 matches 7 bases. Trimming removed 4 bases from V and 2 bases from J; junction bases left unmatched: 5. This CDR3 region has 15 residues. Germline CDR1 is MRHNA and CDR2 is SNTAGT. CDR3 nucleotides: TGTGCCAGCAGTGGCAGCCAGGGGGGCAATCAGCCCCAGCATTTT. Translating it yields CASSGSQGGNQPQHF.

This clonotype appeared many times. The V gene is TRBV2, the J gene TRBJ2-5, with D uncertain. Germline CDR1 reads SNHLY; CDR2 reads FYNNEI. Trimming left V 8 bases short and J 1 base short, with 5 bases between. The CDR3 contains 11 residues. The CDR3 reads CASAFQETQYF. CDR3 bases: TGTGCCAGCGCATTCCAAGAGACCCAGTACTTC.

The rearrangement uses TRBV7-2 and TRBJ1-6; D not certain. Trimming cost V 7 bases and J 0 bases, with 16 bases left between them. Germline loops: CDR1 SGHTA, CDR2 FQGNSA. The CDR3 extends over 17 amino acids. The DNA for the CDR3 is TGTGCCAGCATCTCAATAGCCGGGAGCTCCTATAATTCACCCCTCCACTTT. This translates into CASISIAGSSYNSPLHF.

J is TRBJ2-1 and V is TRBV19; D is ambiguous. CDR3 size: 16 residues. V was clipped by 2 bases and J by 2 bases, with 13 bases between them. The V gene's germline CDR1 is LNHDA and CDR2 SQIVND (reference sequence). The CDR3 reads CASSILLGVPYNEQFF. DNA for the CDR3: TGTGCCAGTAGTATACTGTTGGGCGTCCCCTACAATGAGCAGTTCTTC.

This clonotype was seen ten or more times. This chain joins TRBV7-2 and TRBJ2-7, with 8 bases aligning to TRBD2. The CDR3 runs 15 residues. V lost 0 bases and J lost 3; bases outside the gene matches: 4. Germline V gene sequence: CDR1 SGHTA, CDR2 FQGNSA. In DNA, the CDR3 is TGTGCCAGCAGCTTAGCGGGCGGGAGGCGCTACGAGCAGTACTTC. It is translated as CASSLAGGRRYEQYF.

This clonotype has just a few counts. This chain joins TRBV4-1 and TRBJ1-3, with 7 bases lining up with TRBD1. With V trimmed by 3 bases and J by 0 bases, 11 bases remained unmatched. The CDR3 loop spans 18 amino acids. The germline V gene has CDR1 MGHRA and CDR2 YSYEKL. The CDR3 DNA reads TGCGCCAGCAGCCATGATAGGGGGGGACAGAGCTCTGGAAACACCATATATTTT. Protein: CASSHDRGGQSSGNTIYF.

This clonotype was observed many times. This sequence may be a read error, since a much larger clone differs from it by one base. The rearrangement joins TRBV4-1 to TRBJ1-2; D might be TRBD1 (6 bases). Trimming removed 0 bases from V and 7 bases from J, with 9 bases in between. There are 13 residues in the CDR3. The germline CDR1 and CDR2 sequences are MGHRA and YSYEKL. CDR3 coding DNA: TGCGCCAGCAGCCAAGAATCAGGGGCTGGCTACACCTTC. Translating gives CASSQESGAGYTF.

This chain connects TRBV7-9 to TRBJ2-7; weak D call: TRBD1 (6 bases). This CDR3 contains 11 residues. Germline values: CDR1 SEHNR, CDR2 FQNEAQ (reference sequence). Trimming took off 5 bases at V and 6 bases at J, with 8 bases between the two ends. CDR3 region: CASSPGAEQYF. The CDR3 DNA sequence: TGTGCCAGCAGCCCAGGGGCCGAGCAGTACTTC.

This clonotype was counted at least ten times. The CDR3 DNA is TGTGCCACCAGCCCGGGCAACTATGGCTACACCTTC. Encoded protein: CATSPGNYGYTF. The chain links TRBV24-1 to TRBJ1-2; D gene unclear. The ends were cut back, 7 bases at V and 2 bases at J, with 7 bases in the middle. The germline CDR1 and CDR2 sequences are KGHDR and SFDVKD. CDR3 length: 12 amino acids.

A note on this clonotype: One base away lies a much larger clone, so this may be a sequencing read error. This chain links TRBV6-5 with TRBJ1-4; TRBD1 is a possible D gene (5 bases). The CDR3 has 14 amino acids. CDR1 is MNHEY and CDR2 is SVGAGI in the germline V gene. The ends were cut back, 5 bases at V and 3 bases at J, with 10 bases in the middle. The CDR3 DNA is TGTGCCAGCAGTCGACGGGACTCTAATGAAAAACTGTTTTTT. This sequence encodes CASSRRDSNEKLFF.

The chain couples TRBV3-1 to TRBJ2-5; tentative D call: TRBD2 (5 bases). The CDR3 has 14 amino acids. CDR1 and CDR2 (germline): LGHDT, YNNKEL (reference sequence). V gave up 3 bases and J gave up 7 bases, with 15 bases separating them. CDR3 residues: CASSHSDYTATQYF. The CDR3 coding sequence is TGTGCCAGCAGCCATTCTGACTACACGGCGACCCAGTACTTC.

Notes on this clonotype: An end of the junction differs from the germline gene, which may be a read error. The chain uses TRBV20-1 and TRBJ2-5; D gene ambiguous. The CDR3 is 14 residues long. In germline, CDR1 is DFQATT, CDR2 SNEGSKA (reference sequence). CDR3 residues: CIAQPTSTRETQYF. The CDR3 DNA follows: TGCATTGCTCAACCGACAAGCACCCGAGAGACCCAGTACTTC.

Turning to this clonotype: A much more abundant neighbour one base away suggests this may be a read error. The V and J genes are TRBV5-1 and TRBJ2-7; TRBD1 matches at 9 bases. Germline V CDR1 and CDR2: SGHRS, YFSETQ. This CDR3 contains 14 residues. The CDR3 DNA reads as TGCGACAGCAGACCGGGACAGGGTTCCTACGAGCAGTACTTC. This encodes CDSRPGQGSYEQYF.

This clonotype has at least ten counts. V and J are TRBV15 and TRBJ2-7; possible D gene TRBD2, 6 bases. V was cut by 3 bases and J by 6 bases, with 9 bases left in between. CDR1 LNHNV and CDR2 YYDKDF come from the germline V gene (reference sequence). This CDR3 is built from 12 residues. Here the CDR3 DNA reads TGTGCCACCAGCAGCCGGGGGAGCGAGCAGTACTTC. Its translation: CATSSRGSEQYF.

This clonotype turned up a few times. The chain is built from TRBV9 and TRBJ1-2; D is unclear. Germline V CDR1 and CDR2: SGDLS, YYNGEE. V lost 3 bases to trimming and J lost 3 bases, with 9 bases between them. The CDR3 runs to 13 residues. CDR3 sequence (DNA): TGTGCCAGCAGCGAGTCGGGTGACTATGGCTACACCTTC. Protein sequence: CASSESGDYGYTF.

The sample holds many counts of this clonotype. The chain recombines TRBV24-1 with TRBJ2-2, with D perhaps TRBD1 (6 bases). Trimming removed 3 bases at V and 5 bases at J, with 12 bases between. The CDR3 length is 15 residues. The germline CDR1 and CDR2 sequences are KGHDR and SFDVKD. CDR3: CATSDRTEPTGELFF. DNA for the CDR3: TGTGCCACCAGTGATAGGACAGAGCCGACCGGGGAGCTGTTTTTT.

Details on this clonotype: A much larger clone lies one base from this, so it may be a read error. This rearrangement joins TRBV6-1 to TRBJ2-6; TRBD2 might be the D (5 bases). In germline, CDR1 is MNHNS, CDR2 SASEGT. V shed 6 bases and J shed 2 bases, with 8 bases lying between them. The CDR3 has 14 residues. The CDR3 reads CASSRETGANVLTF. The CDR3 DNA is TGTGCCAGCAGCCGGGAAACTGGGGCCAACGTCCTGACTTTC.

On this clonotype: One junction end does not reproduce the germline sequence, and a read error may be involved. The gene calls are TRBV7-9 and TRBJ2-1, with 10 bases identical to TRBD2. The length of the CDR3 is 18 residues. Looked up from germline, CDR1 is SEHNR and CDR2 is FQNEAQ (reference sequence). The CDR3 protein is CASSQDPKLAGFHNEEFF. The DNA of the CDR3 is TGCGCCAGCAGCCAGGATCCAAAACTAGCGGGGTTTCACAATGAGGAGTTCTTC.

This clonotype was seen repeatedly, ten times or more. The rearrangement joins TRBV6-2 or TRBV6-3 to TRBJ2-3; 10 bases fit TRBD2. The CDR3 covers 17 residues. V shed 6 bases and J 4 bases; nucleotides not matched to a gene: 13. Looked up from germline, CDR1 is MNHEY and CDR2 is SVGEGT. The DNA of the CDR3 is TGTGCCAGCAGCTATGCTACGACTAGCGGGTGGGCAGATACGCAGTATTTT. This translates into CASSYATTSGWADTQYF.

Only a few counts were recorded for this clonotype. The rearrangement joins TRBV13 to TRBJ2-5; D perhaps matches TRBD2 (6 bases). V was trimmed by 1 base and J by 2 bases, leaving 17 bases between them. The CDR3 is 17 residues long. From germline, CDR1 is PRHDT and CDR2 FYEKMQ (reference sequence). The CDR3 sequence is CASSLETGARGQETQYF. CDR3 nucleotide sequence: TGTGCCAGCAGCTTAGAAACCGGTGCGCGGGGACAAGAGACCCAGTACTTC.

On this clonotype: A read error may be the cause here, since a much bigger clone is one base away. The chain recombines TRBV12-5 with TRBJ2-1; D possibly corresponds to TRBD1 (5 bases). V was shortened by 5 bases and J by 12 bases, with 11 bases between the two germline ends. Looked up from germline, CDR1 is LGHNT and CDR2 is FRNRAP. The CDR3 runs 11 residues. CDR3 DNA sequence: TGTGCTAGTGGTAGGGGCGGTTTGCAGTTCTTC. This translates into CASGRGGLQFF.